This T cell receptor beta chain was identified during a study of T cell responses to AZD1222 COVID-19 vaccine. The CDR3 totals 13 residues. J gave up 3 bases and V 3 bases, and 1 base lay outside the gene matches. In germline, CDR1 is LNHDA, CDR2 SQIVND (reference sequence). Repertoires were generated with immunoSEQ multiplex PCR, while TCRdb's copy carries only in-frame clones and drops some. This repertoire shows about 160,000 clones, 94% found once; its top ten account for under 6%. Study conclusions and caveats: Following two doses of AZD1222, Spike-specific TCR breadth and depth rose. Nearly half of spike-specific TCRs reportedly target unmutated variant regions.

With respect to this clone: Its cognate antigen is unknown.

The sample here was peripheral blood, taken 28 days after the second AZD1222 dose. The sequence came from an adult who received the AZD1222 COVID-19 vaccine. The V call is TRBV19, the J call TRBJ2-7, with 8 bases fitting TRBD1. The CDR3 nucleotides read TGTGCCAGTAGTATTACAGGGGGCTACGAGCAGTACTTC. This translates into CASSITGGYEQYF.